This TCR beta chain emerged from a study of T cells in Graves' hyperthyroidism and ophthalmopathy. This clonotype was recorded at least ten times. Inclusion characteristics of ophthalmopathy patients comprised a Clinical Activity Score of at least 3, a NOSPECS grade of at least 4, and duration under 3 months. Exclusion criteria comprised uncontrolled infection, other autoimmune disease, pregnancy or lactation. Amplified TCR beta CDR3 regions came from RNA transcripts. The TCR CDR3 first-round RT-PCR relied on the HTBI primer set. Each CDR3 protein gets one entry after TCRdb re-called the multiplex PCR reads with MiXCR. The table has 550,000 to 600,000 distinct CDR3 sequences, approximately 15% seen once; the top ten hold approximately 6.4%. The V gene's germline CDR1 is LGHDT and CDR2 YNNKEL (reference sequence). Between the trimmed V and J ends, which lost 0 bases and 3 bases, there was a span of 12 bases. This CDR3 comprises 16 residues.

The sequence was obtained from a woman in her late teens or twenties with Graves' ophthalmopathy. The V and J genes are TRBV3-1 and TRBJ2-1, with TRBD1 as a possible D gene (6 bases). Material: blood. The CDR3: CASSQERTAGYNEQFF. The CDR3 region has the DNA TGTGCCAGCAGCCAAGAGAGGACAGCCGGCTACAATGAGCAGTTCTTC.